These 30 T cell receptor beta chains were all obtained from the same sample, sequenced in a study of blood T cell repertoires in COVID-19. Data came from immunoSEQ multiplex PCR; TCRdb stores just in-frame clones and leaves some out. The repertoire consists of roughly 150,000 clones, with around 84% occurring once and the leading ten covering around 7.8%. Source material: PBMCs or T cells enriched from blood (not recorded which). These receptors were collected from a man aged 45-65 years who had recovered from COVID-19.

The chain is built from TRBV5-4 and TRBJ1-2, with 7 bases matching TRBD1. Germline loops: CDR1 SGHNT, CDR2 YYREEE (reference sequence). The CDR3 loop spans 14 amino acids. V was pared by 4 bases and J by 2 bases, with 5 bases of the junction left unmatched. The chain's CDR3 is CASSALQGNYGYTF. CDR3 coding DNA: TGTGCCAGCAGCGCCTTACAGGGGAACTATGGCTACACCTTC.

The chain links TRBV3-1 (or the pseudogene TRBV3-2) to TRBJ2-1, with 15 bases that match TRBD2. From germline, CDR1 is LGHDT and CDR2 YNNKEL (reference sequence). CDR3 size: 19 residues. J lost 1 base, V lost 4 bases, and 8 bases had no gene match. The DNA for the CDR3 is TGTGCCAGCAGCCTTGGACTAGCGGGGGGGCCAATTTCCTACAATGAGCAGTTCTTC. Amino acids: CASSLGLAGGPISYNEQFF.

There are many counts of this clone. The chain combines TRBV3-1 (or the pseudogene TRBV3-2) with TRBJ2-2, with 9 positions matching TRBD1. The CDR3 extends over 16 amino acids. Germline V CDR1 and CDR2: LGHDT, YNNKEL (reference sequence). V gave up 3 bases and J gave up 5 bases; unmatched junction bases: 7. The CDR3 nucleotides are TGTGCCAGCAGCCATCTACAGGGGGCCGGGACCGGGGAGCTGTTTTTT. Its protein product is CASSHLQGAGTGELFF.

The chain carries TRBV19 and TRBJ2-7; 7 positions match TRBD1. CDR3 size: 14 residues. CDR1 is LNHDA, CDR2 SQIVND, per germline (reference sequence). The V segment lost 6 bases and the J segment 1 base; nucleotides outside the gene matches: 6. CDR3 in DNA: TGTGCCAGTAGAGGGGGACAGCCGTCCTACGAGCAGTACTTC. The encoded protein is CASRGGQPSYEQYF.

The V and J genes are TRBV5-6 and TRBJ1-2, with 9 bases identical to TRBD1. J gave up 4 bases and V 4 bases, and 5 bases lay outside the gene matches. Germline values: CDR1 SGHDT, CDR2 YYEEEE. The CDR3 is made up of 14 amino acids. The CDR3 protein is CASSRDRASYGYTF. In DNA, the CDR3 is TGTGCCAGCAGCAGGGACAGGGCCTCCTATGGCTACACCTTC.

The chain couples TRBV6-2 or TRBV6-3 to TRBJ2-5, with 11 bases that match TRBD2. V lost 2 bases and J lost 4; bases outside the gene matches: 18. The CDR3 has 20 amino acids. In germline, CDR1 is MNHEY, CDR2 SVGEGT. The CDR3 reads CASSYNPSSGGAGITETQYF. In DNA, the CDR3 is TGTGCCAGCAGTTACAACCCCAGTAGCGGGGGGGCGGGAATCACAGAGACCCAGTACTTC.

The rearrangement joins TRBV6-5 to TRBJ2-3; D is uncertain. Trimming left V 0 bases short and J 7 bases short, with 8 bases between. From germline, CDR1 is MNHEY and CDR2 SVGAGI. The CDR3 is 13 amino acids. In nucleotides, the CDR3 is TGTGCCAGCAGTTACTCCGGAGCGTATACGCAGTATTTT. Protein product: CASSYSGAYTQYF.

The CDR3 nucleotides are TGTGCCAGTAGTACACGAGTGATGAACACTGAAGCTTTCTTT. Translating it yields CASSTRVMNTEAFF. V is TRBV19 and J is TRBJ1-1; D not certain. Per the germline V gene, CDR1 is LNHDA and CDR2 is SQIVND (reference sequence). This CDR3 comprises 14 residues. Trimming left V 4 bases short and J 0 bases short, with 9 bases between.

The chain links TRBV12-5 to TRBJ2-1; 9 bases agree with TRBD1. V shed 0 bases, J shed 9 bases, and the junction held 15 bases outside the gene matches. Looked up from germline, CDR1 is LGHNT and CDR2 is FRNRAP. The CDR3 has 18 residues. The CDR3 DNA reads TGTGCTAGTGGTTTGGTACTCTCGGACAGGGGTTTAAGTGGTGAGCAGTTCTTC. This encodes CASGLVLSDRGLSGEQFF.

This clone was seen a handful of times. The V call is TRBV3-1 (or the pseudogene TRBV3-2), the J call TRBJ1-6, with TRBD1 as a possible D gene (6 bases). The germline V gene encodes CDR1 LGHDT and CDR2 YNNKEL (reference sequence). V lost 1 base and J 9 bases, leaving 13 bases between the germline ends. This CDR3 is 15 amino acids long. CDR3: CASSQARGIGSPLHF. The CDR3 DNA reads as TGTGCCAGCAGCCAAGCCAGGGGAATTGGTTCACCCCTCCACTTT.

V usage is TRBV27 and J usage is TRBJ1-2, with TRBD1 matching 7 bases. V lost 3 bases and J lost 0; bases outside the gene matches: 4. Germline loops: CDR1 MNHEY, CDR2 SMNVEV (reference sequence). There are 15 residues in the CDR3. CDR3 sequence (DNA): TGTGCCAGCAGTTTGGGGGACAGTTCTAACTATGGCTACACCTTC. Amino acids: CASSLGDSSNYGYTF.

The rearrangement uses TRBV11-3 and TRBJ2-5; 9 bases map to TRBD1. V was pared by 5 bases and J by 2 bases, with 18 bases of the junction left unmatched. Germline assignment: CDR1 SGHNT and CDR2 YENEEA. There are 19 residues in the CDR3. CDR3 sequence (DNA): TGTGCCAGCAGCCTCTTGGGGACAAAGACAGGGGGTGTTCAAGAGACCCAGTACTTC. This encodes CASSLLGTKTGGVQETQYF.

The chain couples TRBV7-2 to TRBJ2-7; 10 bases fit TRBD2. Losses at the gene ends were 1 base for V and 6 bases for J; bases not matched to a gene: 6. The CDR3 is made up of 15 amino acids. Per germline, CDR1 SGHTA and CDR2 FQGNSA. CDR3 DNA: TGTGCCAGCAGCTTAGACGGGGGACTAGCGTTCGAGCAGTACTTC. It codes for CASSLDGGLAFEQYF. The complete variable domain, with remaining parts taken from reference TRBV7-2 and TRBJ2-7, reads GAGVSQSPSNKVTEKGKDVELRCDPISGHTALYWYRQSLGQGLEFLIYFQGNSAPDKSGLPSDRFSAERTGGSVSTLTIQRTQQEDSAVYLCASSLDGGLAFEQYFGPGTRLTVT.

The chain links TRBV3-1 (or the pseudogene TRBV3-2) to TRBJ1-2, with D possibly being TRBD1 (6 bases). Germline V gene sequence: CDR1 LGHDT, CDR2 YNNKEL (reference sequence). This CDR3 spans 14 amino acids. Trimming took 0 bases from V and 7 from J, leaving 12 bases between them. Written as DNA, the CDR3 is TGTGCCAGCAGCCAAGACGGACAGATCGGTGGCTACACCTTC. This sequence encodes CASSQDGQIGGYTF.

The rearrangement joins TRBV2 to TRBJ2-3; possible D gene TRBD1, 6 bases. This CDR3 contains 15 residues. CDR1 and CDR2 (germline): SNHLY, FYNNEI. V was clipped by 7 bases and J by 7 bases, with 21 bases between them. CDR3 nucleotides: TGTGCCAGCAATGGTCAGGGGCTAGCACCGAATACGCAGTATTTT. Its protein product is CASNGQGLAPNTQYF.

This clone was counted once. The CDR3, as DNA: TGTGCCAGCAGTGAGCAGCGGGGGGGCTACAATGAGCAGTTCTTC. Translated, it gives CASSEQRGGYNEQFF. The J gene is TRBJ2-1, the V gene TRBV25-1; 10 bases line up with TRBD2. The CDR3 spans 15 residues. Germline CDR1 and CDR2: MGHDK and SYGVNS. Trimming cost V 3 bases and J 3 bases; bases outside gene matches: 2. The full variable domain, rest sourced from reference TRBV25-1 and TRBJ2-1, is EADIYQTPRYLVIGTGKKITLECSQTMGHDKMYWYQQDPGMELHLIHYSYGVNSTEKGDLSSESTVSRIRTEHFPLTLESARPSHTSQYLCASSEQRGGYNEQFFGPGTRLTVL.

This clone has a handful of counts. CDR3 DNA: TGTGCCAGCAGCTCAACATCAGGGATAGGAGAGCAGTACTTC. This gives the protein CASSSTSGIGEQYF. V usage is TRBV7-9 and J usage is TRBJ2-7; TRBD1 is a possible D gene (5 bases). The CDR3 totals 14 residues. CDR1 and CDR2 from the germline V gene are SEHNR and FQNEAQ (reference sequence). V was cut by 4 bases and J by 7 bases, with 17 bases left in between.

Details on this clone: The junction shows a germline mismatch at one end, possibly a read error. The same CDR3 also results from other DNA sequences found in this sample. The chain combines TRBV12-3 or TRBV12-4 with TRBJ2-2; a possible D gene is TRBD1 (6 bases). CDR3 length: 13 amino acids. CDR3 loop: CASGQQLTGELFF. The CDR3 nucleotides read TGTGCCAGTGGACAGCAGTTGACCGGGGAGTTGTTTTTT.

This chain connects TRBV6-5 to TRBJ1-2, with 9 positions matching TRBD1. Germline V gene sequence: CDR1 MNHEY, CDR2 SVGAGI. After removal of 2 bases from V and 6 bases from J, the junction contained 4 bases not matched to a gene. The CDR3 is 14 residues long. The CDR3 DNA sequence: TGTGCCAGCAGTTACACCCGGACAGGGGATGGCTACACCTTC. Residues: CASSYTRTGDGYTF.

The chain links TRBV18 to TRBJ1-2; tentative D call: TRBD1 (5 bases). Germline V gene data show CDR1 as KGHSH and CDR2 as LQKENI. The V end was cut by 3 bases, the J end by 2 bases, with 16 bases between. The CDR3 has 16 amino acids. The CDR3 loop is CASSPWGAGENYGYTF. The DNA for the CDR3 is TGTGCCAGCTCACCGTGGGGCGCCGGCGAGAACTATGGCTACACCTTC.

As regards this clone: The junction differs from germline at one of its ends, possibly a read error. The V gene is TRBV7-7, the J gene TRBJ2-5; a weak D match, TRBD2 (5 bases). This CDR3 region has 14 residues. Looked up from germline, CDR1 is SSHAT and CDR2 is FNYEAQ (reference sequence). CDR3 nucleotides: TGTGCTAGCAGCTTAGCGCACGGCCAAGAGACCCAGTACTTC. Protein sequence: CASSLAHGQETQYF.

This chain uses TRBV5-6 with TRBJ2-1; 7 bases align to TRBD1. The germline V gene encodes CDR1 SGHDT and CDR2 YYEEEE. Germline trimming cut 4 bases from V and 1 base from J; bases unmatched to any gene: 2. The CDR3 runs 14 residues. The CDR3 bases are TGTGCCAGCAGCCTGGGACAGTCCTACAATGAGCAGTTCTTC. Protein product: CASSLGQSYNEQFF.

V usage is TRBV9 and J usage is TRBJ2-1; 12 positions match TRBD2. V gave up 2 bases and J gave up 5 bases; unmatched junction bases: 2. The CDR3 is made up of 15 amino acids. CDR1 and CDR2 from the germline V gene are SGDLS and YYNGEE. The CDR3 sequence is CASSVWTSGDNEQFF. CDR3 nucleotides: TGTGCCAGCAGCGTCTGGACTAGCGGGGACAATGAGCAGTTCTTC. Complete variable domain (other parts from reference TRBV9 and TRBJ2-1): DSGVTQTPKHLITATGQRVTLRCSPRSGDLSVYWYQQSLDQGLQFLIQYYNGEERAKGNILERFSAQQFPDLHSELNLSSLELGDSALYFCASSVWTSGDNEQFFGPGTRLTVL.

This rearrangement joins TRBV30 to TRBJ1-2; 9 bases align to TRBD1. J gave up 4 bases and V 6 bases, and 3 bases lay outside the gene matches. Germline assignment: CDR1 GTSNPN and CDR2 SVGIG (reference sequence). CDR3 length: 12 residues. The CDR3 sequence is CACKGQGYGYTF. The DNA for the CDR3 is TGTGCCTGCAAGGGACAGGGCTATGGCTACACCTTC.

The V and J genes are TRBV11-1 and TRBJ2-1, with TRBD2 matching over 12 bases. The J segment lost 9 bases and the V segment lost 3 bases, leaving 6 bases of the junction unmatched. CDR3 length: 15 residues. CDR1 is SGHAT, CDR2 FQDESV, per germline (reference sequence). This CDR3 reads CASSFLAGGPSEQFF. The CDR3 DNA sequence: TGTGCCAGCAGCTTCCTAGCGGGGGGGCCTAGTGAGCAGTTCTTC.

Comment on this clone: A read error may account for a junction end that differs from germline. The V call is TRBV3-1 (or the pseudogene TRBV3-2), the J call TRBJ1-2; 7 positions match TRBD1. The CDR3 has 11 amino acids. Germline CDR1 reads LGHDT; CDR2 reads YNNKEL (reference sequence). In DNA, the CDR3 is TGTGCCAGCTGGGGGGCGACAGGGATCGCCTTC. Translation: CASWGATGIAF.

This chain connects TRBV7-8 to TRBJ2-5, with D unclear. Germline CDR1 SGHVS, CDR2 FQNEAQ. Trimming cost V 1 base and J 4 bases, with 10 bases left between them. The CDR3 extends over 14 amino acids. CDR3 DNA sequence: TGTGCCAGCAGCTTAGAGTCCCTAGTAGAGACCCAGTACTTC. Its translation: CASSLESLVETQYF.

The CDR3 sequence: CASSAGRRFSPGGNSPLHF. For the CDR3, the DNA is TGTGCCAGCAGCGCGGGACGCAGATTTTCCCCTGGCGGTAATTCACCCCTCCACTTT. The V call is TRBV7-2, the J call TRBJ1-6; TRBD1 might be the D (5 bases). This CDR3 is built from 19 residues. V dropped 5 bases and J dropped 6 bases, with 26 bases sitting between them. In germline, CDR1 is SGHTA, CDR2 FQGNSA.

The V call is TRBV6-5, the J call TRBJ1-5, with D possibly matching TRBD1 (6 bases). The germline V and J ends were trimmed by 8 bases and 6 bases, with 14 bases remaining between them. This CDR3 comprises 13 residues. Germline V lookup: CDR1 MNHEY, CDR2 SVGAGI. The CDR3 loop reads CASAPGGSQPQHF. CDR3 coding DNA: TGTGCCAGCGCCCCGGGGGGCAGTCAGCCCCAGCATTTT.

The chain joins TRBV3-1 (or the pseudogene TRBV3-2) to TRBJ2-3; 11 nucleotides match TRBD2. V dropped 3 bases and J dropped 0; count of bases not matched to a gene: 2. CDR1 and CDR2 from the germline V gene are LGHDT and YNNKEL (reference sequence). This CDR3 spans 16 amino acids. CDR3: CASSQTSGTSTDTQYF. DNA for the CDR3: TGTGCCAGCAGCCAGACTAGCGGGACTAGCACAGATACGCAGTATTTT.